This T cell receptor (beta chain) was obtained from a study of T cell repertoires in cytomegalovirus infection (dated by TCRdb to the late 2010s). A note on the overall study: Donor HLA type was relevant to the analysis, because carriage of CMV infection together with the matching HLA type was indicated by public TCR beta signatures.

What the work shows at the level of the full study, not this receptor alone: Cumulative frequency of public TCR beta family members discriminated carriers of CMV infection plus the relevant HLA type in this cohort and an independent approximately 340-donor cohort. The ex vivo response was dominated by HLA-C-restricted CMV-specific TCR beta clonotypes, which also provided the single most frequent clonotype in two of eight donors.

Sequencer: Illumina HiSeq 1500. TCRdb passed the public sequencing reads through fastp at Q25 and MiXCR, retaining productive beta sequences. Records with the same CDR3 protein are collapsed into one entry carrying the most frequent genes and DNA. This sample lists under 70,000 distinct CDR3 sequences; 33% were detected once. Together, the top ten hold roughly two thirds of the sample. Trimming costs V 5 bases and J 5 bases, and their ends lie 9 bases apart. The germline V gene supplies CDR1 MNHGY and CDR2 SAAAGT. From the cysteine up to the phenylalanine, the CDR3 has a length of 13 residues. Only the CDR3 region is kept as DNA, spanning 39 bases read in frame from base 1. This clonotype showed up just once. Its antigen has not been determined. Base qualities were left out, and no much larger clone turns up one base away. A lone read gives weak evidence.

The TCR was taken from a human donor in good health (CMV status not recorded). Some clones in this sample may be carry-over from other donors' samples. The receptor chain draws on TRBV6-8 and TRBJ1-4, and possibly TRBD1, on 5 matching bases. Sequences were obtained from PBMCs, sequenced either directly or after in vitro stimulation (not recorded which). The sequenced DNA: TGTGCCAGCAGTCGGGACCAAAATGAAAAACTGTTTTTT. This yields the protein CASSRDQNEKLFF.